This TCR beta chain was recorded in a study of OX40 agonist ivuxolimab in advanced cancers. Overall study context: Prior therapy, whether anti-PD-1, anti-PD-L1 or anti-CTLA-4, was allowed, and roughly 40% had some.

With respect to this clone: The antigen remains unidentified.

General observations from the study: The average count of expanded clones was higher among CD8+ T cells than among CD4+. At 0.1 to 3.0 mg/kg, CD4+ and CD8+ blood T cells expanded clonally by week 6. Also present in some nonresponders was a low level of normalized T-cell clonal expansion.

Assay: immunoSEQ multiplex PCR; the TCRdb copy retains only in-frame clones and omits some. This table holds around 97,000 clones, roughly 90% found once. This specimen consisted of CD4+ or CD8+ T cells sorted from blood, obtained in a trial of the OX40 agonist ivuxolimab. The TCR comes from an adult with an advanced solid tumor such as melanoma, head and neck, liver or kidney cancer.

The DNA for the CDR3 is TGTGCCAGCAGCCAGAGGGAGAAGAATGAAAAACTGTTTTTT. It translates to CASSQREKNEKLFF. The V call is TRBV4-2, the J call TRBJ1-4; D not resolved. The CDR3 is made up of 14 amino acids. Germline V gene lookup returns CDR1 LGHNA and CDR2 YNFKEQ. Trimming removed 3 bases from V and 5 bases from J, with 10 bases in between.